This T cell receptor beta chain was recovered during a study of CD8 T cells in Susac syndrome. Roughly 0.45 to 1 ug RNA was reverse transcribed with random hexamers. TCRdb reprocessed the immunoSEQ multiplex PCR reads via MiXCR and lists one record per CDR3 protein. The sample has roughly 200,000 distinct CDR3 sequences, 85% to 95% seen once; the top ten hold under 0.12%. This sequence originates from a human donor in good health. Specimen: CD4+ T cells from PBMCs.

The CDR3 loop is CASSTGLAGGPGRDTQYF. CDR3 DNA sequence: TGCGCCAGCAGCACAGGACTAGCGGGAGGGCCGGGACGAGATACGCAGTATTTT. The chain joins TRBV5-1 to TRBJ2-3; 15 bases are a match to TRBD2. V lost 4 bases to trimming and J lost 5 bases; unmatched junction nucleotides: 11. The CDR3 covers 18 residues. Per the germline V gene, CDR1 is SGHRS and CDR2 is YFSETQ.